The 26 T cell receptor beta chains presented below share a single source sample, sequenced in a study of blood T cells in healthy people across ages. Together with a sample-barcoded 5' primer, a J-beta primer mix was included in a second PCR lasting about 6 to 11 cycles. In TCRdb, the 5' RACE reads were re-called with MiXCR into one record per CDR3 protein. The profile shows 750,000 or so distinct CDR3 sequences, 25% of them singletons. These records were also assigned to another study, of T cells of mothers and their children.

Sequenced material: blood. These receptors all come from a boy aged 10-17 years in good health.

The chain couples TRBV20-1 to TRBJ2-7, with a tentative D call TRBD2 (5 bases). The germline CDR1 and CDR2 sequences are DFQATT and SNEGSKA (reference sequence). CDR3 length equals 12 residues. Trimming left V 6 bases short and J 2 bases short, with 11 bases between. CDR3 DNA sequence: TGCAGTGCCCGGACTCCAGCCTACGAGCAGTACTTC. Amino acid sequence: CSARTPAYEQYF.

Only a few counts were recorded for this clonotype. The chain joins TRBV5-1 to TRBJ1-5; 9 bases are a match to TRBD1. Germline trimming cut 0 bases from V and 5 bases from J; bases unmatched to any gene: 3. Germline assignment: CDR1 SGHRS and CDR2 YFSETQ. CDR3 length equals 15 residues. CDR3 protein: CASSLGGQGYQPQHF. DNA for the CDR3: TGCGCCAGCAGCTTGGGGGGACAGGGCTATCAGCCCCAGCATTTT.

This clonotype was counted at least ten times. The gene calls are TRBV7-9 and TRBJ2-7; 9 bases are shared with TRBD1. CDR3 length: 13 residues. Looked up from germline, CDR1 is SEHNR and CDR2 is FQNEAQ (reference sequence). J was trimmed by 3 bases and V by 4 bases; bases with no gene match: 1. CDR3 DNA: TGTGCCAGCAGCTCGACAGGGGGCTACGAGCAGTACTTC. This codes for CASSSTGGYEQYF.

This clonotype was counted a single time. The J gene is TRBJ2-3, the V gene TRBV29-1, with 8 bases matching TRBD2. The CDR3 has 14 amino acids. Per the germline V gene, CDR1 is SQVTM and CDR2 is ANQGSEA. The V gene end was trimmed by 4 bases and the J gene end by 0 bases; junction bases not matched to a gene: 3. CDR3 sequence: CSVVSSGSTDTQYF. The CDR3 bases are TGCAGCGTTGTATCTAGCGGGAGCACAGATACGCAGTATTTT.

This clonotype was seen only a few times. V and J are TRBV12-3 or TRBV12-4 and TRBJ2-5, with 9 bases lining up with TRBD2. The J call is uncertain, as TRBJ2-1 better fits the DNA end. The CDR3 loop spans 16 amino acids. The CDR3 is CASSPPQGGGAYEQFF. The CDR3 DNA is TGTGCCAGCAGCCCCCCACAGGGCGGGGGGGCCTATGAGCAGTTCTTC.

The chain joins TRBV15 to TRBJ2-5; D may match TRBD1 or TRBD2 (5 bases each). Germline CDR1 is LNHNV and CDR2 is YYDKDF (reference sequence). Trimming cost V 5 bases and J 2 bases, with 21 bases left between them. The CDR3 is made up of 17 amino acids. The CDR3 nucleotides read TGTGCCACCAGCGGAACAGAGCCCAGGGACGGACAAGAGACCCAGTACTTC. Encoded protein: CATSGTEPRDGQETQYF.

The chain combines TRBV13 with TRBJ1-2, with D possibly being TRBD1 (6 bases). CDR1 and CDR2 from the germline V gene are PRHDT and FYEKMQ (reference sequence). V dropped 5 bases and J dropped 4 bases, with 14 bases sitting between them. The CDR3 spans 14 residues. CDR3 residues: CASSGGGVAYGYTF. The CDR3 nucleotides read TGTGCCAGCAGCGGAGGGGGGGTGGCCTATGGCTACACCTTC.

This sequence joins TRBV29-1 and TRBJ2-7; D gene uncertain. This CDR3 has 13 residues. Per the germline V gene, CDR1 is SQVTM and CDR2 is ANQGSEA. Trimming left V 6 bases short and J 2 bases short, with 14 bases between. The CDR3 loop reads CSVHINGAYEQYF. In DNA, the CDR3 is TGCAGCGTCCACATAAATGGGGCCTACGAGCAGTACTTC.

The genes are TRBV3-1 and TRBJ1-1; no definite D call. The CDR3 is made up of 13 amino acids. V lost 5 bases to trimming and J lost 1 base, with 8 bases between them. Looked up from germline, CDR1 is LGHDT and CDR2 is YNNKEL (reference sequence). CDR3: CASSYGTNTEAFF. The CDR3 coding sequence is TGTGCCAGCAGCTATGGCACGAACACTGAAGCTTTCTTT.

The gene calls are TRBV5-1 and TRBJ2-6; 10 positions agree with TRBD1. The CDR3 has 18 amino acids. The germline gives CDR1 SGHRS, CDR2 YFSETQ. Germline trimming cut 7 bases from V and 0 bases from J; bases unmatched to any gene: 10. The CDR3 loop reads CASGFAGTGVSGANVLTF. The CDR3, as DNA: TGCGCCAGCGGATTCGCCGGGACAGGGGTCTCTGGGGCCAACGTCCTGACTTTC.

This clonotype was seen a handful of times. The chain combines TRBV5-1 with TRBJ1-4, with D uncertain. Germline V gene data show CDR1 as SGHRS and CDR2 as YFSETQ. The CDR3 spans 15 residues. V was trimmed by 5 bases and J by 6 bases, leaving 17 bases between them. As DNA, the CDR3 is TGCGCCAGCAGGGCACACGGTTCAAGTGATGAAAAACTGTTTTTT. Translation gives CASRAHGSSDEKLFF.

The chain employs TRBV29-1 and TRBJ2-3; D possibly matches TRBD1 or TRBD2 (6 bases each). Germline CDR1 is SQVTM and CDR2 is ANQGSEA. The CDR3 consists of 16 residues. Trimming removed 2 bases from V and 0 bases from J, with 15 bases in between. The CDR3 spells CSVERGARVSTDTQYF. The CDR3 nucleotides are TGCAGCGTTGAAAGGGGGGCTCGAGTAAGCACAGATACGCAGTATTTT.

This clonotype was detected a few times. V usage is TRBV18 and J usage is TRBJ1-1; possibly TRBD1 for D (5 bases). Trimming stripped 7 bases from V and 1 base from J, with 16 bases between. Germline loops: CDR1 KGHSH, CDR2 LQKENI. CDR3 length: 15 residues. The CDR3 spells CASLLAGGGNTEAFF. The CDR3 DNA reads TGTGCCAGCTTACTAGCGGGCGGGGGGAACACTGAAGCTTTCTTT.

The chain carries TRBV6-1 and TRBJ2-7, with 11 bases fitting TRBD2. The V segment lost 2 bases and the J segment 1 base; nucleotides outside the gene matches: 1. Germline V gene lookup returns CDR1 MNHNS and CDR2 SASEGT. The CDR3 has 15 amino acids. The CDR3 protein is CASSELAGGSYEQYF. The CDR3 region has the DNA TGTGCCAGCAGTGAACTAGCGGGGGGATCCTACGAGCAGTACTTC.

The gene calls are TRBV4-3 and TRBJ1-1; TRBD1 might be the D (5 bases). The CDR3 has 15 residues. Trimming removed 0 bases from V and 2 bases from J, with 10 bases in between. Germline V gives CDR1 LGHNA, CDR2 YSLEER. This CDR3 reads CASSQETGSNTEAFF. The CDR3 DNA reads as TGCGCCAGCAGCCAAGAAACAGGAAGTAACACTGAAGCTTTCTTT.

This clonotype was recorded a few times. This rearrangement joins TRBV4-2 to TRBJ1-1; no firm D call. CDR3 size: 14 residues. The V gene lost 0 bases and the J gene lost 1 base, with 6 bases spanning the gap. Germline CDR1 and CDR2: LGHNA and YNFKEQ. CDR3 sequence: CASSQEVQNTEAFF. The CDR3 DNA reads as TGTGCCAGCAGCCAAGAAGTCCAGAACACTGAAGCTTTCTTT.

V usage is TRBV7-2 and J usage is TRBJ1-4; no definite D call. The CDR3 length is 15 residues. The V gene's germline CDR1 is SGHTA and CDR2 FQGNSA. Trimming took 5 bases from V and 7 from J, leaving 17 bases between them. Here the CDR3 reads CASSPIGPEGEKLFF. CDR3 sequence (DNA): TGTGCCAGCAGCCCGATTGGGCCAGAGGGTGAAAAACTGTTTTTT.

This clonotype was observed a few times. The gene calls are TRBV7-2 and TRBJ2-5; TRBD1 might be the D (6 bases). CDR3 length: 17 amino acids. The ends were cut back, 2 bases at V and 5 bases at J, with 21 bases in the middle. Germline V gives CDR1 SGHTA, CDR2 FQGNSA. The CDR3 sequence: CASSLRGVGAGGETQYF. CDR3 coding DNA: TGTGCCAGCAGCTTACGGGGAGTGGGGGCTGGAGGTGAGACCCAGTACTTC.

This clonotype was picked up a small number of times. V usage is TRBV28 and J usage is TRBJ2-5; 7 nucleotides line up with TRBD2. The DNA end favors TRBJ2-1, so the J call may be wrong. The CDR3 covers 13 residues. Germline V gene data show CDR1 as MDHEN and CDR2 as SYDVKM. In DNA, the CDR3 is TGTGCCAGCGGGGCGGGAGCTATCAATGAGCAGTTCTTC. Translating gives CASGAGAINEQFF.

This clonotype was recorded a few times. No conserved phenylalanine or tryptophan ends this CDR3, so it is likely a read error. The V gene is TRBV9, the J gene TRBJ1-2; D gene unclear. V was shortened by 0 bases and J by 2 bases, with 8 bases between the two germline ends. CDR1 and CDR2 from the germline V gene are SGDLS and YYNGEE. This CDR3 spans 14 amino acids. CDR3 sequence reads: CASSVALTNYGYTL. CDR3 in DNA: TGTGCCAGCAGCGTAGCTCTAACAAACTATGGCTACACCTTA.

The chain combines TRBV5-1 with TRBJ2-5, with a weak D call TRBD1 (6 bases). TRBJ2-1 matches the DNA end more closely, so the J call is doubtful. The CDR3 has 13 amino acids. The germline V gene encodes CDR1 SGHRS and CDR2 YFSETQ. The CDR3 DNA sequence: TGCGCCAGCAGCATTTTACAGGGAAATGAGCAGTTCTTC. Translation: CASSILQGNEQFF.

This sequence joins TRBV5-4 and TRBJ2-5; tentative D call: TRBD2 (6 bases). The J call is uncertain, as TRBJ2-1 better fits the DNA end. The V gene's germline CDR1 is SGHNT and CDR2 YYREEE (reference sequence). This CDR3 is 15 amino acids long. CDR3 bases: TGTGCCAGCAGCTTTATTGGGCGGGGAAACAATGAGCAGTTCTTC. Amino acids: CASSFIGRGNNEQFF.

The gene calls are TRBV12-5 and TRBJ1-2; perhaps TRBD1 as D (6 bases). This CDR3 region has 15 residues. The V end lost 6 bases, the J end lost 4 bases, and 18 bases lay between the germline ends. CDR1 is LGHNT and CDR2 is FRNRAP in the germline V gene. DNA of the CDR3: TGTGCTAGTGGCCCGGATACGGCAGGGGCCTATGGCTACACCTTC. This encodes CASGPDTAGAYGYTF.

This clonotype has only a few counts. The V call is TRBV3-1, the J call TRBJ1-4; TRBD1 is a possible D gene (5 bases). The CDR3 is 17 residues long. Trimming removed 0 bases from V and 7 bases from J, with 18 bases in between. The germline V gene encodes CDR1 LGHDT and CDR2 YNNKEL (reference sequence). The CDR3 sequence is CASSQDPPGTLAEKLFF. In DNA form, the CDR3 reads TGTGCCAGCAGCCAAGATCCTCCCGGGACCCTTGCTGAAAAACTGTTTTTT. The full variable domain, in which reference TRBV3-1 and TRBJ1-4 provide the parts outside the CDR3, is DTAVSQTPKYLVTQMGNDKSIKCEQNLGHDTMYWYKQDSKKFLKIMFSYNNKELIINETVPNRFSPKSPDKAHLNLHINSLELGDSAVYFCASSQDPPGTLAEKLFFGSGTQLSVL.

This clonotype has more than one count but fewer than ten. The chain is built from TRBV12-3 or TRBV12-4 and TRBJ2-5; D is unclear. The CDR3 is 14 amino acids. Trimming left V 2 bases short and J 5 bases short, with 12 bases between. The CDR3 protein is CASSLIGYGETQYF. In nucleotides, the CDR3 is TGTGCCAGCAGTTTAATCGGATACGGGGAGACCCAGTACTTC.

This clonotype was seen more than once but under ten times. The gene calls are TRBV4-1 and TRBJ1-2; D is unresolved. CDR3 length equals 15 residues. Between the trimmed V and J ends, which lost 1 base and 2 bases, there was a span of 11 bases. CDR1 and CDR2 from the germline V gene are MGHRA and YSYEKL. The CDR3 coding sequence is TGCGCCAGCAGCCAAGCCCCGGACGGAAACTATGGCTACACCTTC. Translation: CASSQAPDGNYGYTF.